Below are 19 T cell receptor beta chains sequenced from a single sample in a study of cytomegalovirus exposure and HLA in healthy donors. With 60 Vbeta and 13 Jbeta primers, the PCR was carried out. The repertoire was sequenced with immunoSEQ multiplex PCR; TCRdb's copy has only in-frame clones and lacks some. The sample lists about 150,000 clones; around 82% were seen once. The sample consisted of PBMCs. The receptors originated from a woman aged 50 to 60 in good health and CMV-seropositive.

This clone was detected only once. The chain has TRBV10-2 and TRBJ2-7; 11 positions match TRBD2. The V and J ends lost 10 bases and 2 bases, in that order; junction bases with no gene match: 7. Germline CDR1 reads WSHSY; CDR2 reads SAAADI. This CDR3 region has 14 residues. The CDR3 reads CANGPGLAAYEQYF. The CDR3 nucleotides read TGCGCCAACGGGCCGGGACTAGCGGCCTACGAGCAGTACTTC.

This clone was counted only a few times. This sequence joins TRBV6-5 and TRBJ2-5, with D perhaps matching TRBD1 (7 bases). This CDR3 spans 14 amino acids. Germline-derived CDR1 and CDR2 are MNHEY and SVGAGI. Between the trimmed V and J ends, which lost 4 bases and 5 bases, there was a span of 14 bases. The CDR3 reads CASSSPGGRETQYF. The CDR3 DNA reads TGTGCCAGCAGTTCCCCAGGGGGGCGGGAGACCCAGTACTTC.

This chain uses TRBV9 with TRBJ1-2; 8 bases map to TRBD1. Germline lookup yields CDR1 SGDLS and CDR2 YYNGEE. The junction had 12 bases not matched to a gene; V was cut back by 3 bases and J by 8 bases. There are 15 residues in the CDR3. CDR3: CASSATGTGRSGYTF. DNA for the CDR3: TGTGCCAGCAGCGCCACCGGGACAGGACGATCCGGCTACACCTTC.

This sequence joins TRBV7-8 and TRBJ1-1; D not resolved. The V and J ends lost 2 bases and 1 base respectively, with 14 bases between them. CDR1 is SGHVS, CDR2 FQNEAQ, per germline. This CDR3 has 16 residues. Here the CDR3 reads CASSLNSAGRNTEAFF. The CDR3 region has the DNA TGTGCCAGCAGCTTAAATTCGGCAGGCCGGAACACTGAAGCTTTCTTT.

V gene TRBV5-1 combines with J gene TRBJ1-4, with 8 bases aligning to TRBD1. The germline CDR1 and CDR2 sequences are SGHRS and YFSETQ. The CDR3 has 15 residues. J lost 4 bases, V lost 4 bases, and 6 bases had no gene match. The CDR3 nucleotides read TGCGCCAGCAGCGCACAACAGGGGGGTAATGAAAAACTGTTTTTT. Protein product: CASSAQQGGNEKLFF.

The chain uses TRBV2 and TRBJ2-7; a weak D match, TRBD2 (6 bases). Germline CDR1 reads SNHLY; CDR2 reads FYNNEI. V lost 5 bases, J lost 3 bases, and 8 bases lay in between. The CDR3 has 12 residues. CDR3 in amino acids: CASSPGGYEQYF. CDR3 DNA: TGTGCCAGCAGTCCCGGGGGCTACGAGCAGTACTTC.

V is TRBV7-9 and J is TRBJ2-3; perhaps TRBD1 as D (6 bases). Between the trimmed V and J ends, which lost 6 bases and 1 base, there was a span of 14 bases. Germline V gene sequence: CDR1 SEHNR, CDR2 FQNEAQ (reference sequence). The length of the CDR3 is 15 residues. CDR3 loop: CASRRQATGTDTQYF. The CDR3 region has the DNA TGTGCCAGCAGACGACAGGCGACAGGCACAGATACGCAGTATTTT.

The rearrangement links TRBV13 to TRBJ2-2, with a weak D call TRBD1 (7 bases). There are 18 residues in the CDR3. The ends were cut back, 5 bases at V and 6 bases at J, with 25 bases in the middle. From germline, CDR1 is PRHDT and CDR2 FYEKMQ (reference sequence). The CDR3 region is CASSHHTGDLPGAGELFF. CDR3 coding DNA: TGTGCCAGCAGCCATCATACAGGGGACCTACCGGGGGCCGGGGAGCTGTTTTTT.

The V gene is TRBV2, the J gene TRBJ2-3; 8 nucleotides agree with TRBD1. CDR1 and CDR2 from the germline V gene are SNHLY and FYNNEI. V dropped 8 bases and J dropped 5; count of bases not matched to a gene: 12. The CDR3 totals 15 residues. The CDR3 sequence is CASRAGQGRGDTQYF. CDR3 DNA sequence: TGTGCCAGCCGAGCTGGACAGGGCCGAGGAGATACGCAGTATTTT.

The J gene is TRBJ2-7, the V gene TRBV7-3; possible D gene TRBD2, 5 bases. V gave up 2 bases and J gave up 1 base, with 15 bases separating them. CDR3 length equals 16 residues. Germline loops: CDR1 SGHTA, CDR2 FQGTGA. The CDR3 sequence is CASSLEVGEPSYEQYF. As DNA, the CDR3 is TGTGCCAGCAGCTTAGAGGTCGGGGAGCCTTCCTACGAGCAGTACTTC.

This clone has only one observation. The chain uses TRBV5-4 and TRBJ2-1; D perhaps matches TRBD2 (5 bases). V gave up 10 bases and J gave up 4 bases, with 18 bases separating them. The CDR3 is made up of 14 amino acids. CDR1 and CDR2 (germline): SGHNT, YYREEE (reference sequence). CDR3 coding DNA: TGTGCCTACCTAGGAGGATTCCGATACAATGAGCAGTTCTTC. This translates into CAYLGGFRYNEQFF.

V is TRBV14 and J is TRBJ2-7, with a tentative D call TRBD1 (6 bases). The CDR3 spans 14 residues. Germline values: CDR1 SGHDN, CDR2 FVKESK. V was clipped by 3 bases and J by 2 bases, with 11 bases between them. Here the CDR3 DNA reads TGTGCCAGCAGCCAGTACAGGGAGACCTACGAGCAGTACTTC. This translates into CASSQYRETYEQYF.

The rearrangement uses TRBV6-1 and TRBJ1-1, with no clear D. Per the germline V gene, CDR1 is MNHNS and CDR2 is SASEGT. V gave up 2 bases and J gave up 5 bases, with 12 bases separating them. The CDR3 is 14 amino acids. CDR3 amino acids: CASSESGVRTEAFF. The DNA of the CDR3 is TGTGCCAGCAGTGAATCCGGGGTTCGGACTGAAGCTTTCTTT.

This chain connects TRBV2 to TRBJ1-1; tentative D call: TRBD1 (5 bases). CDR3 length: 14 amino acids. Germline V lookup: CDR1 SNHLY, CDR2 FYNNEI. The V and J ends lost 4 bases and 7 bases respectively, with 16 bases between them. In DNA, the CDR3 is TGTGCCAGCAGTGTAGGCGGAGGGGCTAGTGAAGCTTTCTTT. Translating gives CASSVGGGASEAFF.

In regard to this clone: The junction departs from the called germline gene at one end, perhaps through a read error. V and J are TRBV11-2 and TRBJ2-3; 10 nucleotides align to TRBD2. This CDR3 is built from 17 residues. Germline CDR1 and CDR2: SGHAT and FQNNGV. Here the CDR3 DNA reads TGTGCCAGCATCGGCAGCGGGGGGGTCTCTAGCACAGATATGCAGTATTTT. As protein: CASIGSGGVSSTDMQYF.

This rearrangement joins TRBV7-2 to TRBJ2-5; D is ambiguous. V shed 5 bases and J shed 3 bases, with 4 bases lying between them. The CDR3 extends over 11 amino acids. Germline V gene lookup returns CDR1 SGHTA and CDR2 FQGNSA. In nucleotides, the CDR3 is TGTGCCAGCAGCCAAAAAGAGACCCAGTACTTC. Protein product: CASSQKETQYF.

J is TRBJ1-6 and V is TRBV6-6; D ambiguous. V lost 5 bases and J 5 bases, leaving 13 bases between the germline ends. The CDR3 totals 15 residues. Per germline, CDR1 MNHNY and CDR2 SVGAGI (reference sequence). The CDR3 region is CASSDGGRNNSPLHF. For the CDR3, the DNA is TGTGCCAGCAGTGATGGCGGGAGGAATAATTCACCCCTCCACTTT.

The chain employs TRBV9 and TRBJ2-6; D is undetermined. From germline, CDR1 is SGDLS and CDR2 YYNGEE. The V end was cut by 0 bases, the J end by 3 bases, with 7 bases between. This CDR3 is built from 15 residues. CDR3 in amino acids: CASSVGSNGANVLTF. CDR3 DNA sequence: TGTGCCAGCAGCGTAGGAAGCAATGGGGCCAACGTCCTGACTTTC.

The CDR3 DNA reads TGTGCCAGCAGGGGTACAGGGAGGGACTATGGCTACACCTTC. It encodes CASRGTGRDYGYTF. This sequence joins TRBV28 and TRBJ1-2; D possibly corresponds to TRBD1 (6 bases). The CDR3 loop spans 14 amino acids. Germline CDR1 MDHEN, CDR2 SYDVKM. Trimming stripped 6 bases from V and 3 bases from J, with 14 bases between.